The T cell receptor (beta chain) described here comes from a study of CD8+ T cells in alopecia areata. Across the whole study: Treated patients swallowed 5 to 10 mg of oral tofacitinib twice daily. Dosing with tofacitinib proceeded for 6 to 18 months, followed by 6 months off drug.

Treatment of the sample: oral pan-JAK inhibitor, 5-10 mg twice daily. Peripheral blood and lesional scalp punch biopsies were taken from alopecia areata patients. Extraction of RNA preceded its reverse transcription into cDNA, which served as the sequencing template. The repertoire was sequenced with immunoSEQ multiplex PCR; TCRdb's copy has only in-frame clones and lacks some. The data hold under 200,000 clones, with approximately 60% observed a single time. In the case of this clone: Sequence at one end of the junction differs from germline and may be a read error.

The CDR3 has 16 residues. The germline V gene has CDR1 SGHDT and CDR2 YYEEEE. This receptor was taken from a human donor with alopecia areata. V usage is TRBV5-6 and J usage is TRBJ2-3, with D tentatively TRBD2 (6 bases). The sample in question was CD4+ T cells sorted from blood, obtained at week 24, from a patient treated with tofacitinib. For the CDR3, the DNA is TGTGCCAACAGCTTGGACCGTTCGGGGGATAGGGATACGCAGTATTTT. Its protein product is CANSLDRSGDRDTQYF.